The 32 T cell receptor beta chains given below trace back to one sample, sequenced in a study of T cell repertoires in cytomegalovirus infection. No antigen has been identified for these receptors. MiXCR, applied by TCRdb to the reads, yields one record per CDR3 protein. The table shows some 120,000 distinct CDR3 sequences, with about 9.4% occurring only once. Sequenced input: PBMCs, sequenced either directly or after in vitro stimulation (not recorded which). These TCRs come from a human donor in good health (CMV status not recorded). Some clones in this sample may be carry-over from other donors' samples.

The chain employs TRBV11-2 and TRBJ2-5; 11 bases line up with TRBD2. Per germline, CDR1 SGHAT and CDR2 FQNNGV. This CDR3 spans 17 amino acids. With V trimmed by 2 bases and J by 5 bases, 10 bases remained unmatched. CDR3 bases: TGTGCCAGCAGCTTAATTTTACTAGCGGGAGTTTCGGAGACCCAGTACTTC. Translating it yields CASSLILLAGVSETQYF.

In its sample, this clonotype was seen many times. The chain has TRBV7-2 and TRBJ2-7, with D perhaps matching TRBD1 (5 bases). Trimming took off 5 bases at V and 0 bases at J, with 14 bases between the two ends. Germline CDR1 SGHTA, CDR2 FQGNSA. The CDR3 runs 15 residues. CDR3 DNA sequence: TGTGCCAGCAGCCCCCGTGGGGCGAGCTCCTACGAGCAGTACTTC. This encodes CASSPRGASSYEQYF.

The chain employs TRBV6-2 or TRBV6-3 and TRBJ2-1, with 8 nucleotides matching TRBD1. This CDR3 spans 16 amino acids. The J segment lost 9 bases and the V segment lost 5 bases, leaving 15 bases of the junction unmatched. CDR1 and CDR2 (germline): MNHEY, SVGEGT. CDR3 amino acids: CASSPLKTGALGEQFF. The CDR3 DNA is TGTGCCAGCAGTCCCCTTAAGACAGGGGCTTTGGGTGAGCAGTTCTTC.

There are a few counts of this clonotype. V usage is TRBV10-3 and J usage is TRBJ2-7; 9 positions match TRBD2. This CDR3 region has 15 residues. V trimming: 3 bases; J trimming: 2 bases; junction bases outside the gene matches: 5. In germline, CDR1 is ENHRY, CDR2 SYGVKD. Here the CDR3 reads CAISDPAGGPYEQYF. CDR3 bases: TGTGCCATCAGTGACCCAGCGGGAGGACCCTACGAGCAGTACTTC.

The chain combines TRBV6-1 with TRBJ2-2; D might be TRBD1 (5 bases). This CDR3 is built from 14 residues. V lost 7 bases and J 0 bases, leaving 9 bases between the germline ends. CDR1 is MNHNS and CDR2 is SASEGT in the germline V gene. The CDR3 DNA follows: TGTGCCAGCATATCAGGGACGAACACCGGGGAGCTGTTTTTT. This sequence encodes CASISGTNTGELFF.

The chain carries TRBV24-1 and TRBJ2-1; D is undetermined. Germline V gives CDR1 KGHDR, CDR2 SFDVKD. The CDR3 length is 14 residues. V dropped 5 bases and J dropped 0 bases, with 7 bases sitting between them. The CDR3 coding sequence is TGTGCCACCAGTGCTGGGCGCTCCTACAATGAGCAGTTCTTC. This translates into CATSAGRSYNEQFF.

This clonotype was seen many times. This chain links TRBV7-2 with TRBJ1-1; weak D call: TRBD1 (6 bases). The length of the CDR3 is 15 residues. The germline V gene encodes CDR1 SGHTA and CDR2 FQGNSA. The V end lost 7 bases, the J end lost 4 bases, and 19 bases lay between the germline ends. The DNA of the CDR3 is TGTGCCAGCACCGAGGGGCCCGACAGGCCCACTGAAGCTTTCTTT. Its translation: CASTEGPDRPTEAFF.

This clonotype was observed a few times. V and J are TRBV28 and TRBJ1-2; perhaps TRBD1 as D (5 bases). Per germline, CDR1 MDHEN and CDR2 SYDVKM. This CDR3 contains 15 residues. The V end lost 6 bases, the J end lost 6 bases, and 20 bases lay between the germline ends. In nucleotides, the CDR3 is TGTGCCAGCAGCCTCGCGGTTAATCAAGGGGATGGCTACACCTTC. Protein sequence: CASSLAVNQGDGYTF.

This clonotype was seen only a few times. The V gene is TRBV19, the J gene TRBJ2-1, with TRBD2 matching 13 bases. CDR3 length: 18 amino acids. Germline CDR1 is LNHDA and CDR2 is SQIVND (reference sequence). Trimming cost V 7 bases and J 0 bases; bases outside gene matches: 9. In DNA, the CDR3 is TGTGCCAGTACCCAACTAGCGGGAGGGGGGAGCTCCTACAATGAGCAGTTCTTC. It encodes CASTQLAGGGSSYNEQFF.

This chain joins TRBV28 and TRBJ2-7; 9 positions match TRBD2. This CDR3 contains 15 residues. Looked up from germline, CDR1 is MDHEN and CDR2 is SYDVKM. V lost 2 bases and J lost 6; bases outside the gene matches: 8. CDR3 region: CASSLTGIAGAEQYF. The CDR3 nucleotides are TGTGCCAGCAGTTTAACCGGGATAGCGGGAGCCGAGCAGTACTTC.

Many counts were recorded for this clonotype. The chain has TRBV7-8 and TRBJ2-1; the D is unclear. Trimming took off 0 bases at V and 3 bases at J, with 6 bases between the two ends. The CDR3 runs 14 residues. Germline CDR1 SGHVS, CDR2 FQNEAQ. CDR3 in DNA: TGTGCCAGCAGCTTAGCGGGATTCTACAATGAGCAGTTCTTC. Translated, it gives CASSLAGFYNEQFF.

This clonotype was counted a few times. This chain links TRBV7-6 with TRBJ2-6, with D unclear. The ends were cut back, 2 bases at V and 0 bases at J, with 5 bases in the middle. This CDR3 spans 15 amino acids. Germline CDR1 SGHVS, CDR2 FNYEAQ. CDR3 in amino acids: CASSLQNSGANVLTF. The CDR3 nucleotides read TGTGCCAGCAGCTTACAAAACTCTGGGGCCAACGTCCTGACTTTC. Complete variable domain (other parts from reference TRBV7-6 and TRBJ2-6): GAGVSQSPRYKVTKRGQDVALRCDPISGHVSLYWYRQALGQGPEFLTYFNYEAQQDKSGLPNDRFSAERPEGSISTLTIQRTEQRDSAMYRCASSLQNSGANVLTFGAGSRLTVL.

This clonotype showed up many times. This sequence joins TRBV27 and TRBJ2-1; TRBD1 matches 11 bases. This CDR3 is built from 14 residues. Germline V gives CDR1 MNHEY, CDR2 SMNVEV (reference sequence). V lost 6 bases and J lost 9; bases outside the gene matches: 7. The CDR3 here is CASRPRTGGAEQFF. CDR3 DNA: TGTGCCAGCAGGCCCAGGACAGGGGGCGCTGAGCAGTTCTTC.

This clonotype has a handful of counts. The chain employs TRBV7-2 and TRBJ2-7, with 13 bases matching TRBD2. The CDR3 sequence is 16 residues long. Germline values: CDR1 SGHTA, CDR2 FQGNSA. J lost 7 bases, V lost 5 bases, and 11 bases had no gene match. Here the CDR3 reads CASSIRGTSGAREQYF. The CDR3, as DNA: TGTGCCAGCAGCATCCGAGGGACTAGCGGGGCGAGGGAGCAGTACTTC.

There are many counts of this clonotype. The chain uses TRBV19 and TRBJ1-3; TRBD1 aligns across 7 bases. Germline CDR1 LNHDA, CDR2 SQIVND (reference sequence). The CDR3 is 17 residues long. The V and J ends lost 5 bases and 0 bases, in that order; junction bases with no gene match: 10. This CDR3 is CASSLGQISSSGNTIYF. CDR3 coding DNA: TGTGCCAGTAGTCTGGGACAGATCAGCTCCTCTGGAAACACCATATATTTT. The variable domain in full, completed from reference TRBV19 and TRBJ1-3, reads DGGITQSPKYLFRKEGQNVTLSCEQNLNHDAMYWYRQDPGQGLRLIYYSQIVNDFQKGDIAEGYSVSREKKESFPLTVTSAQKNPTAFYLCASSLGQISSSGNTIYFGEGSWLTVV.

This clonotype came up many times. The chain uses TRBV7-2 and TRBJ1-2; D gene ambiguous. V dropped 5 bases and J dropped 2 bases, with 21 bases sitting between them. The CDR3 extends over 17 amino acids. Germline CDR1 is SGHTA and CDR2 is FQGNSA. The CDR3 reads CASSQRVTENPNYGYTF. The CDR3 nucleotides read TGTGCCAGCAGCCAACGGGTAACAGAGAACCCGAACTATGGCTACACCTTC. The whole variable domain, remainder taken from reference TRBV7-2 and TRBJ1-2, is GAGVSQSPSNKVTEKGKDVELRCDPISGHTALYWYRQSLGQGLEFLIYFQGNSAPDKSGLPSDRFSAERTGGSVSTLTIQRTQQEDSAVYLCASSQRVTENPNYGYTFGSGTRLTVV.

The rearrangement joins TRBV18 to TRBJ2-7; 8 bases fit TRBD2. There are 14 residues in the CDR3. V lost 9 bases and J lost 2; bases outside the gene matches: 9. Per germline, CDR1 KGHSH and CDR2 LQKENI. CDR3 amino acids: CARTPGGRPYEQYV. The CDR3 coding sequence is TGTGCCAGAACCCCGGGGGGGCGGCCCTACGAGCAGTACGTC.

The chain employs TRBV7-2 and TRBJ2-5; D is perhaps TRBD1 or TRBD2 (6 bases each). Trimming took off 5 bases at V and 1 base at J, with 17 bases between the two ends. The CDR3 has 16 amino acids. CDR1 and CDR2 (germline): SGHTA, FQGNSA. CDR3 residues: CASSPRWPGAQETQYF. CDR3 nucleotide sequence: TGTGCCAGCAGCCCCAGGTGGCCGGGGGCCCAAGAGACCCAGTACTTC.

J is TRBJ2-5 and V is TRBV29-1; tentatively, D is TRBD2 (7 bases). The CDR3 has 13 amino acids. V was trimmed by 1 base and J by 4 bases, leaving 10 bases between them. Germline V gene data show CDR1 as SQVTM and CDR2 as ANQGSEA. CDR3 DNA sequence: TGCAGCGTTGAAGTTGGGGGGGCAGAGACCCAGTACTTC. This encodes CSVEVGGAETQYF.

This clonotype was counted ten times or more. The V and J genes are TRBV29-1 and TRBJ2-3, with D tentatively TRBD2 (5 bases). The CDR3 contains 12 residues. Per germline, CDR1 SQVTM and CDR2 ANQGSEA. The V end was cut by 6 bases, the J end by 5 bases, with 12 bases between. DNA of the CDR3: TGCAGCGTCGGTTCGGCGGGAGATACGCAGTATTTT. Its translation is CSVGSAGDTQYF.

This clonotype has only a few counts. The chain joins TRBV3-1 to TRBJ2-1; D may be TRBD1 (5 bases). V lost 1 base to trimming and J lost 15 bases, with 13 bases between them. There are 12 residues in the CDR3. CDR1 and CDR2 (germline): LGHDT, YNNKEL (reference sequence). DNA of the CDR3: TGTGCCAGCAGCCAAGGTTATTTCAGGGTGTTCTTC. It is translated as CASSQGYFRVFF.

This clonotype was found many times. The gene calls are TRBV27 and TRBJ1-1, with 8 bases lining up with TRBD1. The CDR3 has 13 amino acids. CDR1 is MNHEY, CDR2 SMNVEV, per germline (reference sequence). The V gene end was trimmed by 6 bases and the J gene end by 5 bases; junction bases not matched to a gene: 5. CDR3: CASSHRGSTEAFF. CDR3 DNA sequence: TGTGCCAGCAGCCACAGGGGGTCGACTGAAGCTTTCTTT.

Ten or more counts support this clonotype. The rearrangement uses TRBV6-6 and TRBJ2-5; TRBD1 aligns across 7 bases. The V segment lost 6 bases and the J segment 2 bases; nucleotides outside the gene matches: 6. Per germline, CDR1 MNHNY and CDR2 SVGAGI (reference sequence). The CDR3 is 14 amino acids. This CDR3 reads CASSQQGQQETQYF. The CDR3 DNA reads as TGTGCCAGCAGCCAACAGGGGCAACAAGAGACCCAGTACTTC.

The rearrangement links TRBV19 to TRBJ2-1; TRBD2 matches 10 bases. This CDR3 region has 15 residues. Germline V gene data show CDR1 as LNHDA and CDR2 as SQIVND (reference sequence). J gave up 5 bases and V 3 bases, and 4 bases lay outside the gene matches. The CDR3 reads CASSIVAGGHNEQFF. CDR3 coding DNA: TGTGCCAGTAGTATCGTAGCGGGAGGTCACAATGAGCAGTTCTTC.

Points on this clonotype: Being one base from a much bigger clone, this may be a read error. The rearrangement uses TRBV12-3 or TRBV12-4 and TRBJ1-5; D not resolved. This CDR3 has 15 amino acids. The V end lost 5 bases, the J end lost 7 bases, and 18 bases lay between the germline ends. CDR3 sequence: CASSPQRRAEQPQHF. CDR3 coding DNA: TGTGCCAGCAGTCCTCAAAGGCGGGCGGAACAGCCCCAGCATTTT.

The rearrangement uses TRBV12-3 or TRBV12-4 and TRBJ1-1; D is unclear. The CDR3 covers 13 residues. Trimming cost V 2 bases and J 5 bases, with 9 bases left between them. CDR3 coding DNA: TGTGCCAGCAGTTTACTCAGAGAAACTGAAGCTTTCTTT. This encodes CASSLLRETEAFF.

This clonotype was counted ten times or more. The V call is TRBV4-3, the J call TRBJ1-1; 8 nucleotides line up with TRBD1. Germline CDR1 is LGHNA and CDR2 is YSLEER. After removal of 3 bases from V and 5 bases from J, the junction contained 8 bases not matched to a gene. The CDR3 spans 15 residues. CDR3: CASSQAGGRKTEAFF. In DNA form, the CDR3 reads TGCGCCAGCAGCCAGGCAGGGGGCAGAAAAACTGAAGCTTTCTTT.

With respect to this clonotype: It may be a read error: a sequence one base away is much more abundant. The chain carries TRBV7-2 and TRBJ2-7; 7 bases match TRBD2. Germline CDR1 SGHTA, CDR2 FQGNSA. This CDR3 region has 16 residues. The V gene end was trimmed by 2 bases and the J gene end by 4 bases; junction bases not matched to a gene: 11. The CDR3 bases are TGTGCCAGCAGCTTATTCAGCGGGAAGGCGTTGTACGAGCAGTACTTC. Translation: CASSLFSGKALYEQYF.

V gene TRBV7-2 combines with J gene TRBJ2-1; 9 bases are a match to TRBD1. Germline CDR1 reads SGHTA; CDR2 reads FQGNSA. The V segment lost 3 bases and the J segment 7 bases; nucleotides outside the gene matches: 1. The CDR3 loop spans 13 amino acids. CDR3 amino acids: CASSLGTGNEQFF. CDR3 sequence (DNA): TGTGCCAGCAGCTTGGGGACAGGGAATGAGCAGTTCTTC.

This clonotype was detected a few times. J is TRBJ2-7 and V is TRBV12-3 or TRBV12-4; maybe TRBD1 (5 bases). This CDR3 is 13 amino acids long. V was clipped by 1 base and J by 6 bases, with 10 bases between them. CDR3 sequence: CASSLVQGTEQYV. CDR3 nucleotides: TGTGCCAGCAGTTTAGTTCAGGGAACCGAGCAGTACGTC.

Many counts were recorded for this clonotype. The CDR3 spells CASSLQGDGNTIYF. CDR3 in DNA: TGTGCCAGCAGCTTGCAGGGGGATGGAAACACCATATATTTT. The chain is built from TRBV7-2 and TRBJ1-3; 7 bases are a match to TRBD1. Germline CDR1 reads SGHTA; CDR2 reads FQGNSA. The CDR3 covers 14 residues. Germline trimming cut 3 bases from V and 3 bases from J; bases unmatched to any gene: 2.

The chain links TRBV4-1 to TRBJ1-1, with D possibly TRBD1 on 6 matching bases. Germline assignment: CDR1 MGHRA and CDR2 YSYEKL. The CDR3 consists of 17 residues. V lost 1 base and J 5 bases, leaving 20 bases between the germline ends. The CDR3 loop is CASSQASNRALGTEAFF. The CDR3, as DNA: TGCGCCAGCAGCCAAGCTTCGAACAGGGCTCTTGGGACTGAAGCTTTCTTT.